One and the same sample provided the 31 T cell receptor beta chains below, sequenced in a study of PD-1 blockade in classical Hodgkin lymphoma. Sequenced by immunoSEQ multiplex PCR; TCRdb stores in-frame clones only, minus some. The table includes 47,000 or so clones, about three quarters detected once. Every single patient, without exception, relapsed after autologous stem cell transplantation, and brentuximab vedotin exposure varied. Sample: peripheral blood mononuclear cells (PBMCs), taken at baseline. The source is a human donor with classical Hodgkin lymphoma.

This clone was seen more than once but under ten times. The J gene is TRBJ2-7, the V gene TRBV2; the match to TRBD2 covers 7 bases. This CDR3 has 13 residues. Per the germline V gene, CDR1 is SNHLY and CDR2 is FYNNEI. The V segment lost 11 bases and the J segment 2 bases; nucleotides outside the gene matches: 9. CDR3 DNA sequence: TGTGCCCTCACACTAGCGCACACCTACGAGCAGTACTTC. Its protein is CALTLAHTYEQYF.

The J gene is TRBJ1-1, the V gene TRBV28; 11 bases align to TRBD1. CDR3 length: 16 amino acids. Per germline, CDR1 MDHEN and CDR2 SYDVKM. Trimming removed 5 bases from V and 2 bases from J; junction bases left unmatched: 7. The CDR3 coding sequence is TGTGCCAGCAGTCTTCTCGGACAGGGGGCCAACACTGAAGCTTTCTTT. It translates to CASSLLGQGANTEAFF.

The chain carries TRBV2 and TRBJ2-7; 8 nucleotides agree with TRBD2. The CDR3 spans 15 residues. Germline loops: CDR1 SNHLY, CDR2 FYNNEI. J lost 2 bases, V lost 6 bases, and 9 bases had no gene match. In nucleotides, the CDR3 is TGTGCCAGCAGCGGCCGGGGGGGAGGCACCTACGAGCAGTACTTC. This gives the protein CASSGRGGGTYEQYF.

The CDR3 DNA is TGTGCCAGTAGTATAGGGACAGGGGGCTTCGAGCAGTACTTC. This encodes CASSIGTGGFEQYF. The V gene is TRBV19, the J gene TRBJ2-7; TRBD1 matches 11 bases. After removal of 1 base from V and 6 bases from J, the junction contained 2 bases not matched to a gene. Germline loops: CDR1 LNHDA, CDR2 SQIVND (reference sequence). The CDR3 has 14 residues. Combining the CDR3 with reference TRBV19 and TRBJ2-7 gives the whole variable domain DGGITQSPKYLFRKEGQNVTLSCEQNLNHDAMYWYRQDPGQGLRLIYYSQIVNDFQKGDIAEGYSVSREKKESFPLTVTSAQKNPTAFYLCASSIGTGGFEQYFGPGTRLTVT.

The gene calls are TRBV5-1 and TRBJ1-1; D is uncertain. CDR1 and CDR2 from the germline V gene are SGHRS and YFSETQ. The CDR3 totals 15 residues. Trimming removed 1 base at V and 1 base at J, with 11 bases between. The CDR3 loop reads CASSLQQHRNTEAFF. Written as DNA, the CDR3 is TGCGCCAGCAGCTTGCAGCAACACAGGAACACTGAAGCTTTCTTT.

The genes are TRBV6-6 and TRBJ2-7; D gene unclear. The germline V gene has CDR1 MNHNY and CDR2 SVGAGI (reference sequence). This CDR3 has 11 amino acids. V shed 7 bases and J shed 4 bases, with 8 bases lying between them. This chain's CDR3 is CASNDGYEQYF. The CDR3 nucleotides read TGTGCCAGCAACGACGGGTACGAGCAGTACTTC.

The chain links TRBV21-1 to TRBJ1-2; TRBD1, the D gene given by the table, was not confirmed from the DNA. TRBV21-1 corresponds to a pseudogene. This CDR3 spans 16 amino acids. CDR3 bases: TGTGCCAGCAGCAAAGGAACAGGCCGCCTCATCTATGGCTACACCTTC. This codes for CASSKGTGRLIYGYTF.

A few counts support this clone. The V gene is TRBV9, the J gene TRBJ1-3; no reliable D call. CDR1 is SGDLS and CDR2 is YYNGEE in the germline V gene. The CDR3 sequence is 14 residues long. V was trimmed by 2 bases and J by 2 bases, leaving 8 bases between them. The CDR3 DNA is TGTGCCAGCAGCGTGACTGCCACTGGAAACACCATATATTTT. Protein sequence: CASSVTATGNTIYF.

V and J are TRBV5-6 and TRBJ1-6; TRBD1 aligns across 11 bases. The length of the CDR3 is 19 residues. The J segment lost 2 bases and the V segment lost 4 bases, leaving 11 bases of the junction unmatched. From germline, CDR1 is SGHDT and CDR2 YYEEEE. The CDR3: CASSVDRGLGRAYNSPLHF. CDR3 sequence (DNA): TGTGCCAGCAGCGTGGACAGGGGGCTAGGGCGGGCCTATAATTCACCCCTCCACTTT.

This sequence joins TRBV7-6 and TRBJ2-1, with a tentative D call TRBD2 (6 bases). V was shortened by 0 bases and J by 2 bases, with 11 bases between the two germline ends. CDR3 size: 16 residues. Germline V gives CDR1 SGHVS, CDR2 FNYEAQ. The CDR3 coding sequence is TGTGCCAGCAGCTTAGCGGGCGGGACCGCCTACAATGAGCAGTTCTTC. As protein: CASSLAGGTAYNEQFF.

This rearrangement joins TRBV5-1 to TRBJ1-5; D remains ambiguous. From germline, CDR1 is SGHRS and CDR2 YFSETQ. V was trimmed by 4 bases and J by 4 bases, leaving 9 bases between them. CDR3 length equals 13 residues. CDR3 residues: CASSIGRNQPQHF. CDR3 DNA sequence: TGCGCCAGCAGCATAGGACGGAATCAGCCCCAGCATTTT.

Note on this clone: This sample includes further DNA sequences coding for the same CDR3. The chain carries TRBV27 and TRBJ1-1, with D uncertain. This CDR3 has 13 residues. Between the trimmed V and J ends, which lost 3 bases and 0 bases, there was a span of 5 bases. Germline CDR1 MNHEY, CDR2 SMNVEV (reference sequence). For the CDR3, the DNA is TGTGCCAGCAGTTTTACGGTGAACACTGAAGCTTTCTTT. This encodes CASSFTVNTEAFF.

This rearrangement joins TRBV7-6 to TRBJ2-3; D not resolved. CDR1 is SGHVS and CDR2 is FNYEAQ in the germline V gene. CDR3 size: 12 residues. Trimming shortened V by 1 base and J by 1 base, and 0 bases separated the two germline ends. The CDR3 DNA follows: TGTGCCAGCAGCTTAGGCACAGATACGCAGTATTTT. This sequence encodes CASSLGTDTQYF.

The chain uses TRBV6-4 and TRBJ1-3; D might be TRBD1 (5 bases). With 2 bases removed from V and 0 bases from J, the gap between germline ends came to 11 bases. Germline V gene sequence: CDR1 MRHNA, CDR2 SNTAGT. CDR3 length: 16 amino acids. The CDR3 coding sequence is TGTGCCAGCAGTGACAGGGGACGGGGCTCTGGAAACACCATATATTTT. Amino acid sequence: CASSDRGRGSGNTIYF.

V is TRBV15 and J is TRBJ2-3; 8 nucleotides line up with TRBD2. Germline-derived CDR1 and CDR2 are LNHNV and YYDKDF (reference sequence). Losses at the gene ends were 0 bases for V and 0 bases for J; bases not matched to a gene: 5. The CDR3 spans 17 residues. The CDR3 coding sequence is TGTGCCACCAGCAGAGACCTAGCGGGTTTTAGCACAGATACGCAGTATTTT. Its translation is CATSRDLAGFSTDTQYF.

The rearrangement joins TRBV9 to TRBJ2-7; 7 bases line up with TRBD1. Trimming removed 4 bases from V and 3 bases from J; junction bases left unmatched: 7. The CDR3 has 14 residues. CDR1 SGDLS and CDR2 YYNGEE come from the germline V gene. The CDR3 nucleotides are TGTGCCAGCAGCCCGGGGACAGCCAACTACGAGCAGTACTTC. This codes for CASSPGTANYEQYF.

The genes are TRBV2 and TRBJ2-1, with 8 bases that match TRBD1. Germline V gene lookup returns CDR1 SNHLY and CDR2 FYNNEI. V dropped 4 bases and J dropped 4; count of bases not matched to a gene: 6. The CDR3 extends over 15 amino acids. CDR3 nucleotide sequence: TGTGCCAGCAGTGCGAGGACAGGGTTTTACAATGAGCAGTTCTTC. Translation: CASSARTGFYNEQFF.

The chain recombines TRBV11-3 with TRBJ2-7; 7 bases match TRBD1. The CDR3 spans 16 residues. The V and J ends lost 0 bases and 2 bases, in that order; junction bases with no gene match: 7. Germline V gene data show CDR1 as SGHNT and CDR2 as YENEEA. The CDR3 is CASSLDWGTATYEQYF. The CDR3 DNA reads TGTGCCAGCAGCTTAGATTGGGGGACAGCGACCTACGAGCAGTACTTC.

V usage is TRBV5-1 and J usage is TRBJ1-1, with TRBD1 matching over 12 bases. The junction had 4 bases not matched to a gene; V was cut back by 4 bases and J by 9 bases. Germline lookup yields CDR1 SGHRS and CDR2 YFSETQ. The CDR3 runs to 13 residues. CDR3 protein: CASSPGQGAQAFF. In DNA form, the CDR3 reads TGCGCCAGCAGCCCGGGACAGGGGGCTCAAGCTTTCTTT.

The chain recombines TRBV7-2 with TRBJ2-3; the match to TRBD1 covers 7 bases. The length of the CDR3 is 15 residues. Germline-derived CDR1 and CDR2 are SGHTA and FQGNSA. J was trimmed by 4 bases and V by 1 base; bases with no gene match: 5. The CDR3 loop is CASSLGGQVADTQYF. CDR3 DNA sequence: TGTGCCAGCAGCTTAGGAGGACAGGTGGCAGATACGCAGTATTTT.

V usage is TRBV27 and J usage is TRBJ1-4, with 9 bases matching TRBD1. The V gene's germline CDR1 is MNHEY and CDR2 SMNVEV (reference sequence). This CDR3 is built from 17 residues. The V and J ends lost 2 bases and 15 bases, in that order; junction bases with no gene match: 19. In DNA, the CDR3 is TGTGCCAGCAGTTTAGAACCCCCCGGGACAGGGAGGGTAGATTTGTTTTTT. This translates into CASSLEPPGTGRVDLFF. Full variable domain (missing parts from reference TRBV27 and TRBJ1-4): EAQVTQNPRYLITVTGKKLTVTCSQNMNHEYMSWYRQDPGLGLRQIYYSMNVEVTDKGDVPEGYKVSRKEKRNFPLILESPSPNQTSLYFCASSLEPPGTGRVDLFFGSGTQLSVL.

The chain carries TRBV5-1 and TRBJ2-3; perhaps TRBD1 as D (5 bases). The CDR3 is 14 amino acids. Trimming removed 4 bases at V and 4 bases at J, with 13 bases between. The germline V gene has CDR1 SGHRS and CDR2 YFSETQ. CDR3 nucleotides: TGCGCCAGCAGCCCGGCAGGGTTTTCAGATACGCAGTATTTT. It is translated as CASSPAGFSDTQYF.

The chain combines TRBV30 with TRBJ1-3; D is unclear. V lost 3 bases, J lost 8 bases, and 11 bases lay in between. This CDR3 comprises 12 residues. CDR1 GTSNPN and CDR2 SVGIG come from the germline V gene (reference sequence). The CDR3 DNA reads TGTGCCTGGAGGGAACTAGAGTACACCATATATTTT. It translates to CAWRELEYTIYF.

The rearrangement uses TRBV2 and TRBJ1-6, with no clear D. Germline assignment: CDR1 SNHLY and CDR2 FYNNEI. The CDR3 has 12 amino acids. V was cut by 4 bases and J by 9 bases, with 7 bases left in between. CDR3 loop: CASSGFVSPLHF. CDR3 DNA: TGTGCCAGCAGTGGTTTTGTTTCACCCCTCCACTTT.

CDR3 residues: CASSIVRGSDVSCYRASTDTQYF. CDR3 in DNA: TGTGCCAGTAGTATTGTTCGCGGGAGCGACGTATCTTGCTATCGCGCTAGCACAGATACGCAGTATTTT. J is TRBJ2-3 and V is TRBV19; 7 bases match TRBD2. Per germline, CDR1 LNHDA and CDR2 SQIVND (reference sequence). Losses at the gene ends were 3 bases for V and 0 bases for J; bases not matched to a gene: 27. The CDR3 contains 23 residues.

The chain links TRBV11-2 to TRBJ2-7; 11 bases line up with TRBD2. The length of the CDR3 is 15 residues. Germline lookup yields CDR1 SGHAT and CDR2 FQNNGV. V shed 1 base, J shed 4 bases, and the junction held 3 bases outside the gene matches. CDR3 in amino acids: CASSLGLAGLYEQYF. Here the CDR3 DNA reads TGTGCCAGCAGCTTAGGACTAGCGGGGTTATACGAGCAGTACTTC.

Only a few counts were recorded for this clone. Other DNA sequences within the sample encode an identical CDR3. The chain carries TRBV19 and TRBJ1-1; D is unclear. V dropped 1 base and J dropped 0 bases, with 3 bases sitting between them. The V gene's germline CDR1 is LNHDA and CDR2 SQIVND (reference sequence). This CDR3 spans 13 amino acids. The CDR3 bases are TGTGCCAGTAGTATAGGCGTGAACACTGAAGCTTTCTTT. Translating gives CASSIGVNTEAFF.

The rearrangement uses TRBV19 and TRBJ2-7; no reliable D call. This CDR3 is built from 14 residues. The germline CDR1 and CDR2 sequences are LNHDA and SQIVND (reference sequence). Trimming stripped 5 bases from V and 6 bases from J, with 17 bases between. The CDR3 nucleotides are TGTGCCAGTAGTCAGCTCTGGGCGTCTCTCGAGCAGTACTTC. Amino acid sequence: CASSQLWASLEQYF.

The chain combines TRBV6-5 with TRBJ2-7; 10 bases match TRBD2. Germline V gene sequence: CDR1 MNHEY, CDR2 SVGAGI. V shed 5 bases, J shed 8 bases, and the junction held 12 bases outside the gene matches. The CDR3 is 15 residues long. This CDR3 reads CASSAIAGGPSKQYF. In DNA form, the CDR3 reads TGTGCCAGCAGTGCAATAGCGGGAGGCCCCTCCAAGCAGTACTTC.

The gene calls are TRBV6-1 and TRBJ2-5; D unclear. Germline loops: CDR1 MNHNS, CDR2 SASEGT. CDR3 length: 13 amino acids. V lost 9 bases to trimming and J lost 3 bases, with 14 bases between them. CDR3: CARKVVAKETQYF. The CDR3 bases are TGTGCCAGGAAGGTAGTAGCAAAAGAGACCCAGTACTTC.

V usage is TRBV4-2 and J usage is TRBJ2-7; TRBD2 matches 7 bases. With V trimmed by 5 bases and J by 7 bases, 2 bases remained unmatched. Germline V gene data show CDR1 as LGHNA and CDR2 as YNFKEQ. The CDR3 spans 11 residues. The CDR3, as DNA: TGTGCCAGCAGCTCCGGGGGGGAGCAGTACTTC. Translated, it gives CASSSGGEQYF.